This TCR beta chain was found in a study of cytomegalovirus exposure and HLA in healthy donors (dated by TCRdb to about 2017). As for the study more broadly: In an earlier analysis of under 750 of the donors, around 300 Gb of sequence data and just under 120 million unique TCR beta sequences from about 190 million T cells were reported. The genetic ancestry cluster associated with self-reported Caucasian donors included over 80% of the roughly 410 genotyped donors. Genome-wide SNP genotypes for about 55% of the 666 donors were used in a later genetic analysis, which treated that subset as a discovery cohort. To study patterns of TCR occurrence, a later analysis re-analyzed previously published TCR beta repertoires from 666 donors and added high-resolution HLA genotyping. The T cell repertoires of 666 subjects were profiled by immunosequencing and related to cytomegalovirus serostatus. The number of typed donors differed by locus: about 629-630 for A, B, C, DRB1 and DQB1; approximately 530 for DQA1; some 590 for DPA1; and about 450 for DPB1. All discovery cohort repertoires had been generated using a single sequencing platform. Roughly 300 gigabases of sequencing data and 78 million or so unique TCR sequences were included in an early release covering about 700 HLA-typed donors. The study aimed to test whether signatures of past pathogen exposure could be identified by cataloging public T cell receptors. About five DR-DQ haplotypes were handled as single units for association and clustering, since linkage in the cohort was strong. Among about 360 genotyped donors of the cohort, an average of around 240,000 unique TCR beta nucleotide sequences were sequenced per donor, about a sixth of them non-productive. A separate validation cohort of approximately 130 different subjects was used in addition to the roughly 720-subject first cohort. High-throughput TCR immunosequencing, statistical association of individual TCRs with disease status, and machine learning were combined to predict cytomegalovirus infection status. Donor age, sex, ethnicity and CMV serostatus were collected together with the repertoire data. The later analysis used no new phenotypic data to find candidate immune exposures, relying instead on TCR beta sequences and their occurrence across donors. HLA typing covered class I and class II loci at four-digit resolution. An earlier analysis of 587 of the donors applied high-throughput TCR beta sequencing to assess whether each TCR beta V gene segment acted as functional or pseudogenic.

The cohort comprised around 700 healthy bone marrow donors. At the time of sampling, every cohort member was nominally healthy, though immune exposures that went unrecorded were likely present. The donor was CMV seropositive and belonged to the group of around 300 seropositive cohort members. Every donor gave a peripheral blood sample, and the peripheral blood mononuclear cells from that sample were used for TCR beta sequencing. The Qiagen DNeasy Blood Extraction Kit was used to extract genomic DNA from the blood cell samples. Libraries came from the immunoSEQ multiplex PCR assay. The multiplex PCR relied on a mix of 60 forward primers for TCR Vbeta segments and 13 reverse primers for TCR Jbeta segments. The CDR3 region of rearranged TCR beta genes was amplified from genomic DNA by a multiplex PCR assay. The amplified TCR beta libraries were sequenced on the Illumina HiSeq System as 87-base-pair reads. The source study handled its data this way. A later analysis tallied 80 million to 95 million unique TCR beta chains across the 666 repertoires, and around 10 million of those chains were shared by two or more donors. To remove PCR and sequencing errors, raw reads were error-corrected and collapsed into unique sequences using a nearest-neighbor algorithm that merged closely related sequences. To assign V, D and J gene segments, CDR3 sequences were aligned to IMGT reference sequences. Each retained sequence needed at least a six-nucleotide match to both a V gene segment and a J gene segment. Rearrangements were classified as productive when the CDR3 lacked stop codons and remained in frame with V and J, and all other rearrangements were classified as non-productive. Following IMGT convention, CDR3 was defined as the stretch from the second conserved V-encoded cysteine up to the conserved J-encoded phenylalanine. In an earlier analysis of more than 550 of the donors, sequences lacking an unambiguous match to a single V gene segment were excluded. In an earlier analysis of several hundred of the donors, a V segment was called functional when productive rearrangements were above 56.7%, and segregating when the standard deviation between donors exceeded 5%. A statistical classification framework was developed to diagnose cytomegalovirus status using the catalog of TCR beta chain sequences. A later analysis assigned V and J genes by comparing TCR nucleotide sequences with IMGT/GENE-DB human TR gene sequences. The TCRdist pipeline was used in a later analysis to assign CDR3 sequences and most-parsimonious VDJ recombination scenarios. In a later analysis, each TCR beta chain was defined by its CDR3 amino acid sequence together with its V-gene family, and reads lacking a unique V-gene family were excluded. As a way to deal with suspected cross-contamination and a sequencing artifact, a later analysis dropped 450 to 600 nucleotide sequences that were highly shared and had low generation probability. In a later analysis, a clonal expansion index was calculated for each public chain from normalized within-repertoire ranks of inferred template counts. In a later analysis, generation probabilities were computed with a VDJ recombination model fitted to out-of-frame rearrangements, and the resulting probabilities were checked against IGoR. In a later analysis, TCR-TCR, TCR-HLA and TCR-CMV co-occurrence was scored with hypergeometric tests, and a repertoire-size bias correction was applied to TCR pairs. A later analysis estimated false discovery rates by permuting HLA or CMV assignments 20 times. In a later analysis, co-occurring TCRs were grouped using DBSCAN, and TCRdist sequence similarity was added for clustering within HLA-allele-positive subsets. For co-occurrence clustering, repertoires with fewer than 30,000 or more than 120,000 public chains were excluded, along with about five repertoires with anomalous nucleotide sharing. Not all clones reach the TCRdb copy of this immuneACCESS table, which keeps in-frame sequences only. Checked studies attribute under half of the gap to unresolved V genes and leave the rest unexplained. The V and J calls and clone size were taken over from that table, and D and trimming were inferred from the DNA. The sample data list 95,000 to 150,000 clones, and 50% to 75% of these were observed just once. The ten most abundant clones make up under 9% of the sample.

Notes on this clone: This clone's antigen is unknown. Per-nucleotide qualities are absent, and no much larger clonotype sits a single base away.

Study-level results and caveats: A later analysis found that HLA-associated TCR beta chains were more clonally expanded and had lower generation probabilities than equally common non-associated chains. In the study, around 160 TCR beta chains were listed as associated with cytomegalovirus. A later analysis found that TCR association rates varied across HLA loci, with DRB1 alleles showing the most associated TCRs and HLA-C alleles the fewest. In a later analysis, most CMV-associated TCR beta chains were found to appear HLA-restricted, with HLA associations seemingly driven largely by CMV exposure. A cluster of highly shared sequence variants was judged likely to represent a technical artifact of the sequencing pipeline. According to the authors, the approach could potentially be generalized to other disease states and immunological phenotypes. Strong co-occurrence of HLA alleles, especially DR and DQ, made assigning TCR associations to individual alleles difficult. Correlated functional status among segregating V segments might reflect linkage disequilibrium, but an unknown experimental factor could not be ruled out. The cohort was sequenced for TCR beta chains only, and without alpha or paired-chain data the features that could be detected were limited. In an earlier analysis of under 600 of the donors, most TCR beta V segments were observed in productive rearrangements about 90% or about 30% of the time, broadly matching IMGT annotations. CMV serostatus was the only immune exposure information available for the cohort. A later analysis reported that several top co-occurrence clusters appeared linked to parvovirus B19, influenza, CMV and Epstein-Barr virus. Cytomegalovirus status was reported to be diagnosed by the classifier with high specificity and sensitivity in both the original and validation cohorts. In a later genetic analysis, a missense DCLRE1C variant was associated with V-gene and J-gene trimming of TCR beta chains, and the association was replicated in an independent cohort. About 15 rarely observed V segments, including chromosome 9 orphons, were excluded from the earlier analysis of approximately 600 of the donors because counts were too low. A further reported finding was that TCR beta sequences accurately predicted the HLA-A and HLA-B alleles for most subjects in the first cohort. Compared with the approximately 720-donor mean, donors in an Asian-associated ancestry cluster had fewer N-insertions in productive TCRs, according to a later genetic analysis. Across donors, most TCR sequences were observed very rarely, whereas some public TCRs were present in many individuals. At a false discovery rate of 0.05, a later analysis linked 15,000 to 20,000 TCR beta sequences to specific HLA alleles. In vitro tests confirmed that a few of the cytomegalovirus-associated TCR beta chains recognize cytomegalovirus antigens. Presence/absence analyses assumed roughly uniform sequencing depth across donors, an assumption that may not hold. Because HLA typing was unavailable for some donors at each locus, only the typed subset was used in association tests.

The specimen sequenced was PBMCs. The sequence was collected from a woman aged 40 to 50 in good health and CMV-seropositive.

DNA sequence: TGTGCCAGCAGTGAAGCTGGGTCGGGGGTTGGCTACACCTTC. This yields the protein CASSEAGSGVGYTF. The chain links TRBV2 with TRBJ1-2, and the D gene may be TRBD1, 5 bases matching. From the cysteine through the phenylalanine, the CDR3 covers 14 amino acids. Left in the record is the CDR3 DNA by itself, 42 bases read in frame from the first base. Trimming removed 0 bases from V and 7 bases from J, leaving 12 bases between the germline ends. As encoded in the germline V gene, CDR1 is SNHLY while CDR2 is FYNNEI.